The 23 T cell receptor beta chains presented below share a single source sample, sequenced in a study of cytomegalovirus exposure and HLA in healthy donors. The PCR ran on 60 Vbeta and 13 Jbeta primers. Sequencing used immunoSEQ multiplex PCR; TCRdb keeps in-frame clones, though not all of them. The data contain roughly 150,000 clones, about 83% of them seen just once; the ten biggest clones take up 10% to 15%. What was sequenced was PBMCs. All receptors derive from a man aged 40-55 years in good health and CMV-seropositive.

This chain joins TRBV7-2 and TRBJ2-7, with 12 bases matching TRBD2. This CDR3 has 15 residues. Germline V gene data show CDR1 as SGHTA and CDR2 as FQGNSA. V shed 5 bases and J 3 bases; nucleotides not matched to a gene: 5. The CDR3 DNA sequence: TGTGCCAGCAGCCCGACTAGCGGGGGAAGCTACGAGCAGTACTTC. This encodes CASSPTSGGSYEQYF. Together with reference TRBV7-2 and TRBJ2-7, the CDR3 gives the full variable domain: GAGVSQSPSNKVTEKGKDVELRCDPISGHTALYWYRQSLGQGLEFLIYFQGNSAPDKSGLPSDRFSAERTGGSVSTLTIQRTQQEDSAVYLCASSPTSGGSYEQYFGPGTRLTVT.

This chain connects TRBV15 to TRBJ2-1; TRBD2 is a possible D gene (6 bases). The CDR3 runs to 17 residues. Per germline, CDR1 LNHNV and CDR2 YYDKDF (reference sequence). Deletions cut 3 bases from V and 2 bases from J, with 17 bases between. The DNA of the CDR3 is TGTGCCACCAGCAGCGGTCGCCGGAGGGACCCCTACAATGAGCAGTTCTTC. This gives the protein CATSSGRRRDPYNEQFF. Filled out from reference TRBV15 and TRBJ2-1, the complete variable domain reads DAMVIQNPRYQVTQFGKPVTLSCSQTLNHNVMYWYQQKSSQAPKLLFHYYDKDFNNEADTPDNFQSRRPNTSFCFLDIRSPGLGDTAMYLCATSSGRRRDPYNEQFFGPGTRLTVL.

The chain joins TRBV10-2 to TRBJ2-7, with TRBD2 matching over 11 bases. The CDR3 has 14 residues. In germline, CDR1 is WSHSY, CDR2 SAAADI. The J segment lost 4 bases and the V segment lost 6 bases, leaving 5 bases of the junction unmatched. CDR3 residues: CASSVSSGRYEQYF. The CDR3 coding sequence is TGCGCCAGCAGCGTGTCTAGCGGGAGGTACGAGCAGTACTTC.

CDR3 DNA sequence: TGTGCCAGCAGTTTTCCGGGGGGTGATGAGCAGTTCTTC. Translating gives CASSFPGGDEQFF. This chain joins TRBV6-5 and TRBJ2-1; 7 nucleotides align to TRBD2. The CDR3 covers 13 residues. V lost 4 bases and J lost 8; bases outside the gene matches: 5. The V gene's germline CDR1 is MNHEY and CDR2 SVGAGI.

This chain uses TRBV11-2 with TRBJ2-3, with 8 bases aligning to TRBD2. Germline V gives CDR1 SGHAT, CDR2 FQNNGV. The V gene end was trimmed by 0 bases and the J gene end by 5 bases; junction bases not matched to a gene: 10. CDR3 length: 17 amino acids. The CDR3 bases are TGTGCCAGCAGCTTAGAAGGGAATAGCGGGAACGTAGATACGCAGTATTTT. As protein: CASSLEGNSGNVDTQYF. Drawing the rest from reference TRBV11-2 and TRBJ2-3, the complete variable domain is EAGVAQSPRYKIIEKRQSVAFWCNPISGHATLYWYQQILGQGPKLLIQFQNNGVVDDSQLPKDRFSAERLKGVDSTLKIQPAKLEDSAVYLCASSLEGNSGNVDTQYFGPGTRLTVL.

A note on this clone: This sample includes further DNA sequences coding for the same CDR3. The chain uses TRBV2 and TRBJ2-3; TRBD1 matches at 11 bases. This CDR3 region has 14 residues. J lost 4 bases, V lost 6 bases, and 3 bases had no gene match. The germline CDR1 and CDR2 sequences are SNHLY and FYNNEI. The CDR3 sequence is CASSGQGASDTQYF. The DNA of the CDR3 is TGTGCCAGCAGCGGACAGGGGGCTTCAGATACGCAGTATTTT.

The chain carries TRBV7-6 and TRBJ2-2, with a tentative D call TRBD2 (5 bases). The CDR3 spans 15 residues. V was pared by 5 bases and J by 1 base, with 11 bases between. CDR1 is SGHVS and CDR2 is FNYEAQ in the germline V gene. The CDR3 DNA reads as TGTGCCAGCAGCCCAGGCGGAGGGAACACCGGGGAGCTGTTTTTT. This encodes CASSPGGGNTGELFF.

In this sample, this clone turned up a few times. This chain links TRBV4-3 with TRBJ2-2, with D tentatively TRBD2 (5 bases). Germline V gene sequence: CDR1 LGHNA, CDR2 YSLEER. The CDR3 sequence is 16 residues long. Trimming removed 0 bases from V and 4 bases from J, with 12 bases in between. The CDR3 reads CASSQDRAATTGELFF. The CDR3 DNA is TGCGCCAGCAGCCAAGATCGAGCGGCGACCACCGGGGAGCTGTTTTTT.

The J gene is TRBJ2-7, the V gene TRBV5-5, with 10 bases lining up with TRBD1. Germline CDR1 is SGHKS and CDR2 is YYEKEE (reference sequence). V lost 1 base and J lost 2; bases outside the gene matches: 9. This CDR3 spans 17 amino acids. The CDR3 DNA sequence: TGTGCCAGCAGCTTGTCCCCCGACGACAGGGGGCCCTACGAGCAGTACTTC. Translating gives CASSLSPDDRGPYEQYF.

The CDR3 is CASSTGLAIGEQFF. DNA of the CDR3: TGTGCCAGCAGTACGGGACTAGCGATAGGGGAGCAGTTCTTC. The rearrangement joins TRBV27 to TRBJ2-1, with TRBD2 identical over 10 bases. The CDR3 loop spans 14 amino acids. The V and J ends lost 5 bases and 10 bases, in that order; junction bases with no gene match: 8. The germline V gene encodes CDR1 MNHEY and CDR2 SMNVEV (reference sequence).

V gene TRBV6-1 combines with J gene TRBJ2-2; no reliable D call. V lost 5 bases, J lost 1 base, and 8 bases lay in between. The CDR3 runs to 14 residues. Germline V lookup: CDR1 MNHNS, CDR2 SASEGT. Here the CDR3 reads CASSNTGNTGELFF. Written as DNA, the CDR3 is TGTGCCAGCAGTAACACGGGGAACACCGGGGAGCTGTTTTTT.

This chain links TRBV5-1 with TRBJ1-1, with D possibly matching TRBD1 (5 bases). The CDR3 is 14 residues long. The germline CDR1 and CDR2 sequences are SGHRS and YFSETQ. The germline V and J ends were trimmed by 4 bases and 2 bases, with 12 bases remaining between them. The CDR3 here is CASSRSDSNTEAFF. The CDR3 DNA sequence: TGCGCCAGCAGCCGTTCAGACAGCAACACTGAAGCTTTCTTT. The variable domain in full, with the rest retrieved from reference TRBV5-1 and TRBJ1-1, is KAGVTQTPRYLIKTRGQQVTLSCSPISGHRSVSWYQQTPGQGLQFLFEYFSETQRNKGNFPGRFSGRQFSNSRSEMNVSTLELGDSALYLCASSRSDSNTEAFFGQGTRLTVV.

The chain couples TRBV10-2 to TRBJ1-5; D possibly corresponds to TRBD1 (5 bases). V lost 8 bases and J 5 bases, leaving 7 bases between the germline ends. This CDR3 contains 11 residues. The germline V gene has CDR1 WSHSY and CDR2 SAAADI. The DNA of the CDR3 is TGCGCCAGCGGGGGGGATCAGCCCCAGCATTTT. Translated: CASGGDQPQHF.

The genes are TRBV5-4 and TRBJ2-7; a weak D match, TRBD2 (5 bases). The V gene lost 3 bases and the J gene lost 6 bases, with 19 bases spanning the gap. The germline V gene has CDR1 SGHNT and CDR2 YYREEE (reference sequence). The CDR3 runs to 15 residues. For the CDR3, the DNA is TGTGCCAGCAGCTGGGCCAGCGGCGTGAGAGGCGAGCAGTACTTC. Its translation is CASSWASGVRGEQYF. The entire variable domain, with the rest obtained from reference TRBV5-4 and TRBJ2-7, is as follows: ETGVTQSPTHLIKTRGQQVTLRCSSQSGHNTVSWYQQALGQGPQFIFQYYREEENGRGNFPPRFSGLQFPNYSSELNVNALELDDSALYLCASSWASGVRGEQYFGPGTRLTVT.

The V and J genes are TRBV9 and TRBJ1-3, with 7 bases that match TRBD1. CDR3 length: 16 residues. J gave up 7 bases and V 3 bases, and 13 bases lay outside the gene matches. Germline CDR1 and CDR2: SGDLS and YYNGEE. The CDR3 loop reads CASSGPTWTGRNTIYF. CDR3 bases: TGTGCCAGCAGCGGTCCGACCTGGACAGGACGGAACACCATATATTTT. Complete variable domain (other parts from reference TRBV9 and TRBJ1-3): DSGVTQTPKHLITATGQRVTLRCSPRSGDLSVYWYQQSLDQGLQFLIQYYNGEERAKGNILERFSAQQFPDLHSELNLSSLELGDSALYFCASSGPTWTGRNTIYFGEGSWLTVV.

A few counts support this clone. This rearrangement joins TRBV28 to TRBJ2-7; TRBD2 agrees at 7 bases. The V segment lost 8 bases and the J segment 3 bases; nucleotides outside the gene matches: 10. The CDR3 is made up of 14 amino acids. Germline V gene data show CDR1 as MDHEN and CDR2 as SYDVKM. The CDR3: CASSPRSGGYEQYF. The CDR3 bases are TGTGCCAGCTCTCCTAGGTCGGGGGGCTACGAGCAGTACTTC.

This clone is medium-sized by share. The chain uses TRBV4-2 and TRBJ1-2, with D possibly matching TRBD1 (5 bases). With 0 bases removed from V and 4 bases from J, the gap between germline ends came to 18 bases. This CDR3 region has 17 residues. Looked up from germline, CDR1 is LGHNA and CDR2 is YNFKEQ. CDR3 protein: CASSQDRGGDAIYGYTF. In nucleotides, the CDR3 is TGTGCCAGCAGCCAAGATCGGGGAGGGGACGCCATCTATGGCTACACCTTC.

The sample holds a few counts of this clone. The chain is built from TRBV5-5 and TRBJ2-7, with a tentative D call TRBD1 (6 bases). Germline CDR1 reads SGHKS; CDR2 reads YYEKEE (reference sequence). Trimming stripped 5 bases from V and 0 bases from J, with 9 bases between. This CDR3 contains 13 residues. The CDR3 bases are TGTGCCAGCAGACAGGGACCCTCCTACGAGCAGTACTTC. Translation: CASRQGPSYEQYF.

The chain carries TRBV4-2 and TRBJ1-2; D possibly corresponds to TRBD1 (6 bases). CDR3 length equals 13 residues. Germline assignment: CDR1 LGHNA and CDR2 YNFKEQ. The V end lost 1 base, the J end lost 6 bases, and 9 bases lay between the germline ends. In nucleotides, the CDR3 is TGTGCCAGCAGCCAAGGGGCAGGGGATGGCTACACCTTC. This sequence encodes CASSQGAGDGYTF.

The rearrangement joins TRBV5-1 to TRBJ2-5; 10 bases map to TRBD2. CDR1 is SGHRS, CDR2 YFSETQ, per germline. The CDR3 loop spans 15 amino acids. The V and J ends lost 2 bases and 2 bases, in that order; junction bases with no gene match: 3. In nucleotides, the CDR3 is TGCGCCAGCAGCTTAGCGGGAGGGGGACAAGAGACCCAGTACTTC. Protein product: CASSLAGGGQETQYF.

The CDR3 spells CASSWDRGRPGQNEQFF. In nucleotides, the CDR3 is TGTGCCAGCAGTTGGGACAGGGGGCGGCCGGGACAGAATGAGCAGTTCTTC. The J gene is TRBJ2-1, the V gene TRBV27, with TRBD1 identical over 12 bases. V gave up 4 bases and J gave up 7 bases; unmatched junction bases: 11. The CDR3 sequence is 17 residues long. The germline V gene has CDR1 MNHEY and CDR2 SMNVEV (reference sequence).

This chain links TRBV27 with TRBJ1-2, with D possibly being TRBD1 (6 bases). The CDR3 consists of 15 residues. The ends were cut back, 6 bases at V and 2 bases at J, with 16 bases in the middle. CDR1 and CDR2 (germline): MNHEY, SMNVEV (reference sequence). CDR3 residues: CASSPGEQGNYGYTF. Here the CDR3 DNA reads TGTGCCAGCAGCCCAGGTGAACAGGGCAACTATGGCTACACCTTC.

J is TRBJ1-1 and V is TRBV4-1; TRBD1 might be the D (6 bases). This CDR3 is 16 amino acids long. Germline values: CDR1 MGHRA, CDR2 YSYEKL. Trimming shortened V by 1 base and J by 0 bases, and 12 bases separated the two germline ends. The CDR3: CASSQARTVMNTEAFF. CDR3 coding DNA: TGCGCCAGCAGCCAAGCACGGACAGTCATGAACACTGAAGCTTTCTTT.